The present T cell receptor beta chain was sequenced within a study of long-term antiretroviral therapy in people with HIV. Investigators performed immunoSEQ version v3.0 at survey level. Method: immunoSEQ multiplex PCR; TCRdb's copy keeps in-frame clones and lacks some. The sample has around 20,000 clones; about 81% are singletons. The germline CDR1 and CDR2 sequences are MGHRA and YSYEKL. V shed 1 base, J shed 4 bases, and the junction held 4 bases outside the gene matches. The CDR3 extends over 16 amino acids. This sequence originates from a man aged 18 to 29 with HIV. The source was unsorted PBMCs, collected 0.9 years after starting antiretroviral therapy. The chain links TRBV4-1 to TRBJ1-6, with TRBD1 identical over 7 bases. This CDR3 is CASSQGTGAYNSPLHF. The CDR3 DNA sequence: TGCGCCAGCAGCCAAGGTACAGGGGCTTATAATTCACCCCTCCACTTT.